This TCR beta chain was recovered during a study of T cells in Graves' hyperthyroidism and ophthalmopathy. Study-wide results and limits: The blood repertoire included most of the expanded thyroid clonotypes above 0.001.

Amplified TCR beta CDR3 regions derived from RNA transcripts. Primed by the HTBI set, a first-round RT-PCR was run on the TCR CDR3. TCRdb reprocessed the multiplex PCR reads via MiXCR and lists one record per CDR3 protein. The sample has around 340,000 distinct CDR3 sequences, roughly 18% seen once. Clinical symptoms, serum thyroxine and TRAb, thyroid ultrasound and orbital computed tomography were used for the diagnoses. Notes on this clonotype: Its matching antigen is unknown.

The CDR3 runs to 12 residues. From germline, CDR1 is MNHEY and CDR2 SVGAGI. Trimming left V 0 bases short and J 10 bases short, with 7 bases between. The receptor was isolated from a woman in her 50s with Graves' hyperthyroidism. The sample consisted of blood. The chain has TRBV6-5 and TRBJ2-1; D may correspond to TRBD1 or TRBD2 (5 bases each). The CDR3 DNA follows: TGTGCCAGCAGTTACTCGGGACGGGAGCAGTTCTTC. As protein: CASSYSGREQFF.